The 32 T cell receptor beta chains given below trace back to one sample, sequenced in a study of Ad26.COV2.S vaccination and SARS-CoV-2 variants. Profiling relied on immunoSEQ multiplex PCR, and the TCRdb table lists in-frame clones only, not all of them. The repertoire holds tens of thousands of clones, with less than 85% as singletons. Sequences were derived from peripheral blood, sampled after recovery from COVID-19. These receptor sequences come from a human donor who had recovered from COVID-19.

V and J are TRBV19 and TRBJ1-4; TRBD1 aligns across 10 bases. Germline values: CDR1 LNHDA, CDR2 SQIVND (reference sequence). With V trimmed by 7 bases and J by 7 bases, 21 bases remained unmatched. CDR3 length equals 19 residues. The DNA for the CDR3 is TGTGCCAGTACCTCGATGGGGACAGGGGAAGGTGTTGGTTCTGAAAAACTGTTTTTT. Translated: CASTSMGTGEGVGSEKLFF.

The chain recombines TRBV9 with TRBJ2-5; TRBD2 is a possible D gene (7 bases). The germline V gene has CDR1 SGDLS and CDR2 YYNGEE. This CDR3 spans 13 amino acids. Trimming pared 4 bases from V and 5 bases from J, leaving 12 bases between. The CDR3 nucleotides read TGTGCCAGCAGCCAAGGGAGGGGGGAGACCCAGTACTTC. Residues: CASSQGRGETQYF. The full variable domain, in which reference TRBV9 and TRBJ2-5 provide the parts outside the CDR3, is DSGVTQTPKHLITATGQRVTLRCSPRSGDLSVYWYQQSLDQGLQFLIQYYNGEERAKGNILERFSAQQFPDLHSELNLSSLELGDSALYFCASSQGRGETQYFGPGTRLLVL.

CDR3 residues: CASSEFGIIGELFF. DNA for the CDR3: TGTGCCAGCAGTGAATTTGGTATTATCGGGGAGCTGTTTTTT. The rearrangement joins TRBV2 to TRBJ2-2; the D is unclear. Germline values: CDR1 SNHLY, CDR2 FYNNEI. V lost 2 bases to trimming and J lost 7 bases, with 11 bases between them. This CDR3 has 14 amino acids. Looking up the rest from reference TRBV2 and TRBJ2-2 gives the full variable domain: EPEVTQTPSHQVTQMGQEVILRCVPISNHLYFYWYRQILGQKVEFLVSFYNNEISEKSEIFDDQFSVERPDGSNFTLKIRSTKLEDSAMYFCASSEFGIIGELFFGEGSRLTVL.

V is TRBV15 and J is TRBJ1-1, with 8 nucleotides matching TRBD1. This CDR3 is built from 15 residues. Germline CDR1 LNHNV, CDR2 YYDKDF (reference sequence). The junction had 12 bases not matched to a gene; V was cut back by 8 bases and J by 4 bases. The CDR3 bases are TGTGCCACCGGAGAAAGTGCGGACAGGGTCACTGAAGCTTTCTTT. The encoded protein is CATGESADRVTEAFF.

This clone was picked up a small number of times. This chain links TRBV12-3 or TRBV12-4 with TRBJ2-1; D unresolved. The CDR3 contains 11 residues. The V gene lost 6 bases and the J gene lost 6 bases, with 6 bases spanning the gap. CDR3 bases: TGTGCCAGCAGGATACTCAATGAGCAGTTCTTC. It yields the protein CASRILNEQFF.

The V and J genes are TRBV3-1 (or the pseudogene TRBV3-2) and TRBJ2-7; D unclear. The CDR3 has 14 amino acids. V lost 3 bases and J lost 3, with 12 bases in between. Germline CDR1 is LGHDT and CDR2 is YNNKEL (reference sequence). The CDR3 DNA is TGTGCCAGCAGCCATTCCAAAAACTACTACGAGCAGTACTTC. It translates to CASSHSKNYYEQYF.

The chain combines TRBV7-8 with TRBJ2-2, with 8 bases fitting TRBD1. V was clipped by 5 bases and J by 9 bases; unmatched bases: 14. Germline V gene data show CDR1 as SGHVS and CDR2 as FQNEAQ. The CDR3 sequence is 16 residues long. Here the CDR3 DNA reads TGTGCCAGCAGCCCGGAACAGGGGGGCCGTGCCCGGGAGCTGTTTTTT. Translation gives CASSPEQGGRARELFF.

This chain joins TRBV27 and TRBJ1-1; no reliable D call. V was clipped by 5 bases and J by 1 base, with 8 bases between them. The germline CDR1 and CDR2 sequences are MNHEY and SMNVEV (reference sequence). This CDR3 region has 13 residues. The CDR3 loop reads CASSRFSNTEAFF. The CDR3 region has the DNA TGTGCCAGCAGTAGATTTTCGAACACTGAAGCTTTCTTT.

This clone was found a few times. The gene calls are TRBV18 and TRBJ1-5; D is unclear. This CDR3 comprises 13 residues. Trimming cost V 5 bases and J 6 bases, with 11 bases left between them. CDR1 and CDR2 from the germline V gene are KGHSH and LQKENI. CDR3 DNA sequence: TGTGCCAGCTCAAACCGGGAGCTTCAGCCCCAGCATTTT. Residues: CASSNRELQPQHF. Complete variable domain (other parts from reference TRBV18 and TRBJ1-5): NAGVMQNPRHLVRRRGQEARLRCSPMKGHSHVYWYRQLPEEGLKFMVYLQKENIIDESGMPKERFSAEFPKEGPSILRIQQVVRGDSAAYFCASSNRELQPQHFGDGTRLSIL.

CDR3 sequence (DNA): TGTGCCAGCAGTTACCGACAGGGGAAGGGGGAGACCCAGTACTTC. This encodes CASSYRQGKGETQYF. This chain links TRBV6-6 with TRBJ2-5, with 8 bases aligning to TRBD1. Trimming at V came to 2 bases and at J to 5 bases, leaving 7 bases not matched to a gene. The CDR3 runs 15 residues. The germline CDR1 and CDR2 sequences are MNHNY and SVGAGI (reference sequence).

This clone was observed a single time. This chain links TRBV5-4 with TRBJ2-7, with 11 bases that match TRBD2. CDR1 SGHNT and CDR2 YYREEE come from the germline V gene (reference sequence). The CDR3 length is 17 residues. Germline trimming cut 1 base from V and 4 bases from J; bases unmatched to any gene: 10. The CDR3 DNA sequence: TGTGCCAGCAGCTTGTTCACTAGCGGGAGTAAACAATACGAGCAGTACTTC. It codes for CASSLFTSGSKQYEQYF.

The V and J genes are TRBV6-2 or TRBV6-3 and TRBJ2-7; TRBD2 aligns across 10 bases. The CDR3 spans 17 residues. Trimming removed 4 bases from V and 0 bases from J; junction bases left unmatched: 9. The V gene's germline CDR1 is MNHEY and CDR2 SVGEGT. Here the CDR3 DNA reads TGTGCCAGCAGTTGGAGACTAGCGGGCCAACCCTCCTACGAGCAGTACTTC. Its protein product is CASSWRLAGQPSYEQYF.

The chain is built from TRBV24-1 and TRBJ2-2; D may be TRBD1 (5 bases). V was clipped by 7 bases and J by 4 bases, with 18 bases between them. CDR1 is KGHDR and CDR2 is SFDVKD in the germline V gene. CDR3 size: 16 residues. The DNA for the CDR3 is TGTGCCACCAGCGAGACTGGGATACAGGTCACCGGGGAGCTGTTTTTT. It is translated as CATSETGIQVTGELFF.

The rearrangement uses TRBV5-6 and TRBJ1-1, with D hard to call. The CDR3 is made up of 15 amino acids. In germline, CDR1 is SGHDT, CDR2 YYEEEE. The V and J ends lost 4 bases and 4 bases respectively, with 17 bases between them. Written as DNA, the CDR3 is TGTGCCAGCAGCCCGCGGGATTGGTGGGGCACTGAAGCTTTCTTT. This encodes CASSPRDWWGTEAFF.

The chain uses TRBV27 and TRBJ2-7, with 8 nucleotides matching TRBD2. J was trimmed by 7 bases and V by 4 bases; bases with no gene match: 6. Per germline, CDR1 MNHEY and CDR2 SMNVEV (reference sequence). The CDR3 loop spans 13 amino acids. CDR3 amino acids: CASSSGTRREQYF. CDR3 nucleotide sequence: TGTGCCAGCAGTTCAGGGACTAGAAGGGAGCAGTACTTC.

The gene calls are TRBV7-3 and TRBJ2-3; weak D call: TRBD1 (8 bases). V lost 5 bases and J 1 base, leaving 19 bases between the germline ends. The CDR3 consists of 17 residues. Germline-derived CDR1 and CDR2 are SGHTA and FQGTGA. In DNA form, the CDR3 reads TGTGCCAGCAGCATAAAGGGCACAGGGGGGGGCACAGATACGCAGTATTTT. Translating gives CASSIKGTGGGTDTQYF.

The V and J genes are TRBV7-2 and TRBJ2-3; D is undetermined. Germline V gene lookup returns CDR1 SGHTA and CDR2 FQGNSA. The V gene lost 3 bases and the J gene lost 0 bases, with 16 bases spanning the gap. The CDR3 sequence is 17 residues long. CDR3 protein: CASSLDPRPWSTDTQYF. The CDR3 DNA follows: TGTGCCAGCAGCTTGGACCCTCGGCCGTGGAGCACAGATACGCAGTATTTT.

This chain connects TRBV21-1 to TRBJ2-7; the table names TRBD1, a call not compared with the DNA. TRBV21-1 is an annotated pseudogene. CDR3 length: 17 residues. CDR3 DNA: TGTGCCAGCACCTGCCCAGGACAAGGACAGGAAAGGAACGAGCAGTACTTC. This translates into CASTCPGQGQERNEQYF.

The rearrangement uses TRBV7-9 and TRBJ1-3; 10 bases are a match to TRBD1. The CDR3 length is 19 residues. Germline loops: CDR1 SEHNR, CDR2 FQNEAQ (reference sequence). V shed 5 bases, J shed 2 bases, and the junction held 15 bases outside the gene matches. The chain's CDR3 is CASSPRGTGDLGAGNTIYF. The CDR3 region has the DNA TGTGCCAGCAGCCCCCGAGGGACAGGGGACTTAGGCGCTGGAAACACCATATATTTT.

The rearrangement uses TRBV5-1 and TRBJ2-5; a weak D match, TRBD2 (6 bases). Germline CDR1 SGHRS, CDR2 YFSETQ. The CDR3 spans 15 residues. V lost 4 bases to trimming and J lost 5 bases, with 18 bases between them. The CDR3 region has the DNA TGCGCCAGCAGCCCGGAGGGCAGGGACGGGGAGACCCAGTACTTC. It specifies CASSPEGRDGETQYF.

The chain couples TRBV28 to TRBJ1-1; D might be TRBD1 (5 bases). The V end was cut by 6 bases, the J end by 10 bases, with 15 bases between. Germline V gene sequence: CDR1 MDHEN, CDR2 SYDVKM. This CDR3 comprises 12 residues. The CDR3 nucleotides are TGTGCCAGCAGCTTTACACCCACAGGAGCTTTCTTT. Residues: CASSFTPTGAFF. Supplemented by reference TRBV28 and TRBJ1-1, the full variable domain reads DVKVTQSSRYLVKRTGEKVFLECVQDMDHENMFWYRQDPGLGLRLIYFSYDVKMKEKGDIPEGYSVSREKKERFSLILESASTNQTSMYLCASSFTPTGAFFGQGTRLTVV.

J is TRBJ2-2 and V is TRBV28; the match to TRBD2 covers 10 bases. V shed 10 bases and J 2 bases; nucleotides not matched to a gene: 10. Germline V gene lookup returns CDR1 MDHEN and CDR2 SYDVKM. This CDR3 has 16 amino acids. For the CDR3, the DNA is TGTGCCACCGGTAAGGTAGCGGGAGGTAACACCGGGGAGCTGTTTTTT. Translating gives CATGKVAGGNTGELFF.

The J gene is TRBJ1-1, the V gene TRBV5-1; D might be TRBD1 (5 bases). This CDR3 region has 15 residues. Germline loops: CDR1 SGHRS, CDR2 YFSETQ. The germline V and J ends were trimmed by 1 base and 5 bases, with 15 bases remaining between them. The CDR3, as DNA: TGCGCCAGCAGCTTGATATCAGCCCGGGGGACTGAAGCTTTCTTT. Encoded protein: CASSLISARGTEAFF.

V gene TRBV24-1 combines with J gene TRBJ2-3; 11 bases line up with TRBD2. CDR3 length equals 16 residues. Unmatched junction bases numbered 8, after V lost 1 base and J lost 9 bases. Germline assignment: CDR1 KGHDR and CDR2 SFDVKD. The CDR3 coding sequence is TGTGCCACCAGTGATTTAGCCGTAGCGGGAGGGCTGACGCAGTATTTT. As protein: CATSDLAVAGGLTQYF.

V gene TRBV9 combines with J gene TRBJ2-1, with D perhaps TRBD1 or TRBD2 (6 bases each). The germline V gene has CDR1 SGDLS and CDR2 YYNGEE. The CDR3 extends over 15 amino acids. With 1 base removed from V and 7 bases from J, the gap between germline ends came to 15 bases. In nucleotides, the CDR3 is TGTGCCAGCAGCGTATTCAGCGGAGGGGGTAATGAGCAGTTCTTC. This codes for CASSVFSGGGNEQFF.

The chain carries TRBV5-4 and TRBJ2-3; TRBD2 agrees at 14 bases. Germline assignment: CDR1 SGHNT and CDR2 YYREEE (reference sequence). The CDR3 is 17 amino acids. V gave up 4 bases and J gave up 10 bases; unmatched junction bases: 14. The DNA for the CDR3 is TGTGCCAGCAGCCCTCAACGGACTAGCGGGAGGATGGGGGCGCAGTATTTT. Protein sequence: CASSPQRTSGRMGAQYF.

V usage is TRBV19 and J usage is TRBJ2-2, with D tentatively TRBD2 (6 bases). This CDR3 region has 14 residues. Deletions cut 5 bases from V and 7 bases from J, with 14 bases between. Germline CDR1 LNHDA, CDR2 SQIVND (reference sequence). The CDR3 sequence is CASSPGTVSGELFF. The DNA for the CDR3 is TGTGCCAGTAGTCCCGGGACTGTAAGCGGGGAGCTGTTTTTT.

Only one count was recorded for this clone. This chain links TRBV3-1 (or the pseudogene TRBV3-2) with TRBJ2-1; 7 nucleotides match TRBD2. The trim removed 0 bases at V and 9 bases at J, leaving 8 bases unmatched. Germline V gene data show CDR1 as LGHDT and CDR2 as YNNKEL (reference sequence). The CDR3 covers 15 residues. The CDR3: CASSQESGKGTEQFF. DNA of the CDR3: TGTGCCAGCAGCCAAGAGAGCGGGAAAGGCACTGAGCAGTTCTTC.

The genes are TRBV7-3 and TRBJ2-3; the D gene is possibly TRBD2 (7 bases). Germline V CDR1 and CDR2: SGHTA, FQGTGA. Trimming removed 1 base from V and 0 bases from J, with 23 bases in between. The CDR3 consists of 20 residues. DNA of the CDR3: TGTGCCAGCAGCTTAAGGCGGGGGCGACTAGCAGACACTAGCACAGATACGCAGTATTTT. Its translation: CASSLRRGRLADTSTDTQYF.

The chain recombines TRBV18 with TRBJ2-5, with D perhaps TRBD1 or TRBD2 (5 bases each). V was clipped by 1 base and J by 3 bases, with 12 bases between them. Per germline, CDR1 KGHSH and CDR2 LQKENI. This CDR3 contains 15 residues. The CDR3 spells CASSPHLGVEETQYF. The CDR3 bases are TGTGCCAGCTCACCACATCTGGGGGTCGAAGAGACCCAGTACTTC.

The chain links TRBV7-2 to TRBJ2-2; D is unclear. Looked up from germline, CDR1 is SGHTA and CDR2 is FQGNSA. Trimming cost V 4 bases and J 5 bases, with 14 bases left between them. There are 15 residues in the CDR3. The CDR3 loop is CASSSDPGRTGELFF. The DNA of the CDR3 is TGTGCCAGCAGCTCGGACCCCGGAAGGACCGGGGAGCTGTTTTTT.

Comment on this clone: This CDR3 is also generated by other DNA sequences in the sample. The V gene is TRBV28, the J gene TRBJ1-5; TRBD1 agrees at 9 bases. With V trimmed by 3 bases and J by 2 bases, 2 bases remained unmatched. CDR1 and CDR2 from the germline V gene are MDHEN and SYDVKM. The CDR3 runs 15 residues. CDR3 amino acids: CASSLGQGGNQPQHF. The DNA for the CDR3 is TGTGCCAGCAGTTTGGGACAGGGAGGCAATCAGCCCCAGCATTTT.